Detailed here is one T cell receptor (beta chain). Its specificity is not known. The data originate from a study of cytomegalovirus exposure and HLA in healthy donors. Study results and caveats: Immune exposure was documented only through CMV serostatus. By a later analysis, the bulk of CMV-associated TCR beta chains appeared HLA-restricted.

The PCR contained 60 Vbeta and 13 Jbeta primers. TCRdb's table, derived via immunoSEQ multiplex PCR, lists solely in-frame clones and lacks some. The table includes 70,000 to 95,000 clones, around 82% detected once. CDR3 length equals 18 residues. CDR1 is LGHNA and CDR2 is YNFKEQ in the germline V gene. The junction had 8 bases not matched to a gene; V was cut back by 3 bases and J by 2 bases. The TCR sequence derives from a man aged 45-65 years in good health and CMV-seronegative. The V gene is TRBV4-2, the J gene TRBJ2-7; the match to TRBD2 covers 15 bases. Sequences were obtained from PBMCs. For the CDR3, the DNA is TGTGCCAGCAGCCATGGGACTAGCGGGGGGCCCACCACCTACGAGCAGTACTTC. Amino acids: CASSHGTSGGPTTYEQYF.